The present entry profiles one T cell receptor (beta chain) with its context. The V end lost 9 bases, the J end lost 3 bases, and 16 bases lay between the germline ends. Per the germline V gene, CDR1 is SGHRS and CDR2 is YFSETQ. The CDR3 totals 13 residues. The sample comes from a study of blood T cell repertoires in COVID-19. Study processing details: The assay estimated nucleated cells by amplifying reference gene primers. Profiled with immunoSEQ multiplex PCR; TCRdb holds only in-frame clones, not every one. That table gives V, J and clone size, and the DNA gave D and trimming. The sample records 90,000 to 100,000 clones, about nine tenths being singletons.

Sequencing was done on a sample of peripheral blood. The TCR sequence derives from a man in his sixties with COVID-19, enrolled during active disease. This rearrangement joins TRBV5-1 to TRBJ2-7; D is unclear. The CDR3 is CATSRQAFYEQYF. CDR3 coding DNA: TGCGCCACCTCCCGGCAGGCCTTCTACGAGCAGTACTTC.